This T cell receptor (beta chain) appears in the sequencing data of a study of shared clonotypes between healthy human individuals. For this clone: The antigen is unknown.

The protocol was immunoSEQ multiplex PCR, while the TCRdb copy is restricted to in-frame clones and leaves out a portion. Of approximately 2,300,000 clones in the sample, around 92% were seen once. Study results and limitations: In contrast to clonotypes shared by all four donors, non-shared clonotypes had lower generation probabilities. Around 5% was the fraction of naive CD4 clonotypes found shared across several donors.

Germline V CDR1 and CDR2: MDHEN, SYDVKM. CDR3 size: 16 residues. Unmatched junction bases numbered 13, after V lost 4 bases and J lost 7 bases. V usage is TRBV28 and J usage is TRBJ2-1; 7 positions match TRBD2. Sequenced input: naive CD4+ T cells from PBMCs. The sample's subset: CD45RA+ positively selected. The receptor was derived from a young man in good health. Some clones in this sample may be carry-over from other donors' samples. The CDR3 coding sequence is TGTGCCAGCAGTTCATCCGGGGGGAGCGTCCTAAATGAGCAGTTCTTC. Its protein is CASSSSGGSVLNEQFF.